This TCR beta chain was documented in a study of PD-1 blockade in classical Hodgkin lymphoma. Findings and caveats of the study: Individuals who commenced nivolumab within less than 1 year of ASCT were excluded. Complete responders showed a baseline diversity that resembled the diversity of newly diagnosed patients. In CD4+ cells, TCR diversity went up significantly by C4D1, but in CD8+ cells it did not.

Time point: cycle 4 day 1 (C4D1), after 6 weeks of nivolumab. All the patients suffered relapse after autologous stem cell transplantation, and brentuximab vedotin exposure differed. Remarks on this clone: The antigen remains unidentified.

Trimming cost V 4 bases and J 4 bases, with 13 bases left between them. The CDR3 contains 14 residues. Germline V lookup: CDR1 SNHLY, CDR2 FYNNEI. Profiling relied on immunoSEQ multiplex PCR, and the TCRdb table lists in-frame clones only, not all of them. The repertoire includes about 64,000 clones, about 90% of them detected once, and about a tenth sits in the top ten. The starting material was peripheral blood mononuclear cells (PBMCs), obtained before the fourth cycle of nivolumab. This chain joins TRBV2 and TRBJ1-1, with D perhaps TRBD1 (6 bases). This receptor was taken from a human donor with classical Hodgkin lymphoma. CDR3 in DNA: TGTGCCAGCAGTGTGGGCAGGGGTGGCACTGAAGCTTTCTTT. It is translated as CASSVGRGGTEAFF.